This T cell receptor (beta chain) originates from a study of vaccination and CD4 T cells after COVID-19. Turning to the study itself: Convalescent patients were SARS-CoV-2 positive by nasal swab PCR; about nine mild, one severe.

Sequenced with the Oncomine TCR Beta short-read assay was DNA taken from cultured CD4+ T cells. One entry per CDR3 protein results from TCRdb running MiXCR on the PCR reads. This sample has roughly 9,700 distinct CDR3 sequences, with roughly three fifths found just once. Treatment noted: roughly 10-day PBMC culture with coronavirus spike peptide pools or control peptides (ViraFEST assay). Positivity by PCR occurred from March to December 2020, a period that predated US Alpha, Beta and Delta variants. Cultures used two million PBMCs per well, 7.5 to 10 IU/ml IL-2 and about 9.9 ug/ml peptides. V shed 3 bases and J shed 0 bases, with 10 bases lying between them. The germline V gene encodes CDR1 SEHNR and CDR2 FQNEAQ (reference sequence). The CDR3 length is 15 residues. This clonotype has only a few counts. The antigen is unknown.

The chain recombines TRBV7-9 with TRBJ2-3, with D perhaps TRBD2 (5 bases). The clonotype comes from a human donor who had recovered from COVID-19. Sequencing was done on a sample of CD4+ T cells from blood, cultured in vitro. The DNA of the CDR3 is TGTGCCAGCAGCTTCCTACCGGGAAGCACAGATACGCAGTATTTT. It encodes CASSFLPGSTDTQYF.